Listed here is a single T cell receptor (beta chain). The length of the CDR3 is 12 residues. Germline V CDR1 and CDR2: MNHEY, SMNVEV (reference sequence). V lost 4 bases to trimming and J lost 11 bases; unmatched junction nucleotides: 7. TCRdb ran MiXCR on the PCR reads. The sample contains over 10,000 clones, 24% of which appear only once. These data are taken from a study of metastatic and nonmetastatic thyroid tumors. None of the patients had undergone any treatment ahead of thyroid surgery. Sequenced: blood. The chain recombines TRBV27 with TRBJ1-1; the match to TRBD1 covers 7 bases. The TCR was taken from a male donor with papillary thyroid cancer or a benign thyroid nodule (not recorded which). Some clones in this sample may be carry-over from other donors' samples. The DNA of the CDR3 is TGTGCCAGCAGTTCCGACAGGGTGGGGGCTTTCTTT. Its translation: CASSSDRVGAFF.